The next 20 T cell receptor beta chains were all read from a single sample in a study of blood T cell repertoires in COVID-19. The method was immunoSEQ multiplex PCR; TCRdb's version includes in-frame clones alone and lacks a portion of them. The table shows around 60,000 clones, with roughly four fifths occurring only once. Sequenced: peripheral blood. These receptors were collected from a man older than 75 with acute or convalescent COVID-19.

V is TRBV5-1 and J is TRBJ2-2; the match to TRBD2 covers 8 bases. The germline V gene has CDR1 SGHRS and CDR2 YFSETQ. The length of the CDR3 is 14 residues. The trim removed 4 bases at V and 3 bases at J, leaving 2 bases unmatched. The CDR3 DNA follows: TGCGCCAGCAGCCGGGAGGGGCACACCGGGGAGCTGTTTTTT. Its translation: CASSREGHTGELFF.

The chain links TRBV6-5 to TRBJ2-1; the match to TRBD1 covers 8 bases. CDR1 and CDR2 from the germline V gene are MNHEY and SVGAGI. There are 15 residues in the CDR3. V lost 6 bases to trimming and J lost 1 base; unmatched junction nucleotides: 5. CDR3 in amino acids: CASSRQGFSYNEQFF. As DNA, the CDR3 is TGTGCCAGCAGCCGACAGGGGTTTTCCTACAATGAGCAGTTCTTC.

This rearrangement joins TRBV19 to TRBJ2-5; 7 positions match TRBD1. This CDR3 region has 14 residues. After removal of 6 bases from V and 2 bases from J, the junction contained 6 bases not matched to a gene. Germline loops: CDR1 LNHDA, CDR2 SQIVND (reference sequence). The CDR3 DNA sequence: TGTGCCAGTAGCGACAGGGAGCTGCAAGAGACCCAGTACTTC. It specifies CASSDRELQETQYF.

The rearrangement joins TRBV4-2 to TRBJ2-5; 10 bases match TRBD2. Looked up from germline, CDR1 is LGHNA and CDR2 is YNFKEQ. After removal of 0 bases from V and 1 base from J, the junction contained 8 bases not matched to a gene. The CDR3 runs 18 residues. CDR3 DNA: TGTGCCAGCAGCCAAGATCCATTAGCGGGGGGCCGCCAAGAGACCCAGTACTTC. It is translated as CASSQDPLAGGRQETQYF.

The chain recombines TRBV5-5 with TRBJ1-5; D gene uncertain. Deletions cut 1 base from V and 7 bases from J, with 9 bases between. The germline V gene encodes CDR1 SGHKS and CDR2 YYEKEE (reference sequence). The CDR3 covers 13 residues. The DNA for the CDR3 is TGTGCCAGCAGCTTGTTAGTAAACCAGCCCCAGCATTTT. As protein: CASSLLVNQPQHF.

This chain joins TRBV5-1 and TRBJ1-6, with D possibly being TRBD1 (6 bases). The CDR3 has 14 amino acids. Trimming shortened V by 0 bases and J by 10 bases, and 11 bases separated the two germline ends. Per the germline V gene, CDR1 is SGHRS and CDR2 is YFSETQ. This chain's CDR3 is CASSLGQALSPLHF. CDR3 in DNA: TGCGCCAGCAGCTTGGGACAGGCCCTCTCACCCCTCCACTTT.

The V and J genes are TRBV6-6 and TRBJ1-2; a weak D match, TRBD1 (6 bases). The germline gives CDR1 MNHNY, CDR2 SVGAGI (reference sequence). Trimming cost V 6 bases and J 8 bases, with 19 bases left between them. This CDR3 is built from 14 residues. The CDR3 spells CASRTLVGAGGYTF. DNA for the CDR3: TGTGCCAGCAGAACCCTCGTGGGGGCTGGGGGCTACACCTTC.

The chain combines TRBV7-8 with TRBJ2-2, with TRBD1 as a possible D gene (6 bases). Germline V gene sequence: CDR1 SGHVS, CDR2 FQNEAQ. This CDR3 is built from 15 residues. Trimming removed 8 bases from V and 3 bases from J, with 16 bases in between. In DNA, the CDR3 is TGTGCCAGCTTAAGAGGGGACACGGACACCGGGGAGCTGTTTTTT. Translation: CASLRGDTDTGELFF.

This chain uses TRBV11-2 with TRBJ1-2, with D unresolved. The CDR3 contains 13 residues. V gave up 0 bases and J gave up 3 bases, with 5 bases separating them. Per germline, CDR1 SGHAT and CDR2 FQNNGV. CDR3 nucleotide sequence: TGTGCCAGCAGCTTAGATCGTTACTATGGCTACACCTTC. Translated: CASSLDRYYGYTF.

This chain links TRBV7-2 with TRBJ1-4, with D maybe TRBD1 (5 bases). Trimming pared 1 base from V and 5 bases from J, leaving 17 bases between. This CDR3 is built from 17 residues. CDR1 SGHTA and CDR2 FQGNSA come from the germline V gene. CDR3 loop: CASSLGVMTARNEKLFF. The CDR3 DNA reads as TGTGCCAGCAGCTTAGGAGTGATGACAGCCAGGAATGAAAAACTGTTTTTT.

The J gene is TRBJ1-4, the V gene TRBV2, with D tentatively TRBD1 (6 bases). From germline, CDR1 is SNHLY and CDR2 FYNNEI. The CDR3 totals 16 residues. The ends were cut back, 11 bases at V and 8 bases at J, with 27 bases in the middle. The CDR3 bases are TGTGCCGGCGCGATAGGGGGATCGGTGTTTGGGGAAAAACTGTTTTTT. It translates to CAGAIGGSVFGEKLFF.

The chain recombines TRBV6-1 with TRBJ1-2, with 7 nucleotides matching TRBD1. The CDR3 spans 17 residues. The germline CDR1 and CDR2 sequences are MNHNS and SASEGT. Trimming took 2 bases from V and 6 from J; bases not matched to a gene: 15. As DNA, the CDR3 is TGTGCCAGCAGTGAAAGTTTCCGTCCGGGACAGTGGAATGGCTACACCTTC. Amino acids: CASSESFRPGQWNGYTF.

This clone showed up just once. This rearrangement joins TRBV4-1 to TRBJ1-3; 7 nucleotides match TRBD1. Looked up from germline, CDR1 is MGHRA and CDR2 is YSYEKL. The J segment lost 1 base and the V segment lost 5 bases, leaving 5 bases of the junction unmatched. This CDR3 is 15 amino acids long. As DNA, the CDR3 is TGCGCCAGCAGCACCCGACAGGGTTCTGGAAACACCATATATTTT. Its protein product is CASSTRQGSGNTIYF.

This clone is medium-sized in the sample. Within the sample, other DNA sequences also encode this same CDR3. The chain combines TRBV6-5 with TRBJ1-1, with D tentatively TRBD1 (5 bases). The CDR3 runs 15 residues. Trimming pared 0 bases from V and 1 base from J, leaving 9 bases between. CDR1 and CDR2 (germline): MNHEY, SVGAGI. The CDR3 sequence is CASSYSARGNTEAFF. The CDR3 nucleotides are TGTGCCAGCAGTTACTCGGCTAGGGGGAACACTGAAGCTTTCTTT.

CDR3 coding DNA: TGTGCCAGCAGTAGCAGACTAGCGGGGCATTACAATGAGCAGTTCTTC. This encodes CASSSRLAGHYNEQFF. V usage is TRBV6-2 or TRBV6-3 and J usage is TRBJ2-1; TRBD2 matches 11 bases. CDR3 length equals 16 residues. The ends lost 5 bases at V and 4 bases at J; junction bases unmatched: 7. CDR1 is MNHEY, CDR2 SVGEGT, per germline.

In this sample, this clone is large. J is TRBJ2-1 and V is TRBV5-4; 7 nucleotides match TRBD2. The CDR3 sequence is 14 residues long. The germline V gene has CDR1 SGHNT and CDR2 YYREEE (reference sequence). The J segment lost 4 bases and the V segment lost 2 bases, leaving 3 bases of the junction unmatched. The DNA for the CDR3 is TGTGCCAGCAGCTTACAAGCGGGGTACAATGAGCAGTTCTTC. This codes for CASSLQAGYNEQFF.

J is TRBJ1-1 and V is TRBV7-3; D is ambiguous. Per germline, CDR1 SGHTA and CDR2 FQGTGA. V was clipped by 5 bases and J by 4 bases, with 17 bases between them. The CDR3 runs 15 residues. As DNA, the CDR3 is TGTGCCAGCAGCAGCGTTCCGATCGGTAGCACTGAAGCTTTCTTT. Translating it yields CASSSVPIGSTEAFF.

The chain is built from TRBV7-8 and TRBJ1-1; 7 bases align to TRBD1. CDR3 length: 15 residues. After removal of 5 bases from V and 1 base from J, the junction contained 7 bases not matched to a gene. Germline V lookup: CDR1 SGHVS, CDR2 FQNEAQ. The CDR3 is CASSPSRQGNTEAFF. The CDR3 DNA reads as TGTGCCAGCAGCCCCTCCCGACAGGGGAACACTGAAGCTTTCTTT.

This chain links TRBV6-5 with TRBJ1-1; D gene ambiguous. This CDR3 comprises 13 residues. V was trimmed by 4 bases and J by 1 base, leaving 7 bases between them. Germline-derived CDR1 and CDR2 are MNHEY and SVGAGI. For the CDR3, the DNA is TGTGCCAGCAGTTTCGGAGCGAACACTGAAGCTTTCTTT. It codes for CASSFGANTEAFF.

There are a few counts of this clone. The rearrangement joins TRBV5-1 to TRBJ1-1; 9 bases fit TRBD1. The CDR3 spans 14 residues. Germline loops: CDR1 SGHRS, CDR2 YFSETQ. J lost 4 bases, V lost 4 bases, and 5 bases had no gene match. DNA of the CDR3: TGCGCCAGCAGCGGGGACAGGGTGTTCACTGAAGCTTTCTTT. Translating gives CASSGDRVFTEAFF.